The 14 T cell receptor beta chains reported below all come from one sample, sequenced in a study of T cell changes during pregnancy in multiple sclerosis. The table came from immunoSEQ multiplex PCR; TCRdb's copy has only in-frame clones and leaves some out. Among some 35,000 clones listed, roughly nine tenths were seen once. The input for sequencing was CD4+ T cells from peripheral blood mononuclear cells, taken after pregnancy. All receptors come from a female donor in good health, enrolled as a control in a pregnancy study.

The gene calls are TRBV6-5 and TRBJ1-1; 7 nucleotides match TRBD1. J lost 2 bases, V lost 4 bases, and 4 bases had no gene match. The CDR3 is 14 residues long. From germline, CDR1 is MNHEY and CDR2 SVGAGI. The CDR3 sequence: CASSFYRGNTEAFF. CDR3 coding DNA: TGTGCCAGCAGTTTTTACAGGGGAAACACTGAAGCTTTCTTT.

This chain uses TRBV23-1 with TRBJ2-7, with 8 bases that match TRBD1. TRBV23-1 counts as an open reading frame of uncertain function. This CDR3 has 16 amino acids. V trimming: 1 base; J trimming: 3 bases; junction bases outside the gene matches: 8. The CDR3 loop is CASSQCSRGLIYEQYF. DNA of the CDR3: TGCGCCAGCAGTCAATGTAGCAGGGGGCTTATCTACGAGCAGTACTTC.

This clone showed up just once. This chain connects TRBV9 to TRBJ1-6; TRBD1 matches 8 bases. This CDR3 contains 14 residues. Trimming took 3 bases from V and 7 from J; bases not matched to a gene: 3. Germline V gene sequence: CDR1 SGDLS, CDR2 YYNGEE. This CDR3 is CASSGTGYNSPLHF. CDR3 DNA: TGTGCCAGCAGCGGGACAGGGTACAATTCACCCCTCCACTTT.

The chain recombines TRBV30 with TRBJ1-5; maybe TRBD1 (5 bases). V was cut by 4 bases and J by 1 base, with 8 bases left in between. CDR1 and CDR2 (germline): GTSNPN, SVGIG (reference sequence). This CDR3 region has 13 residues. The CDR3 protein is CAWTQGSNQPQHF. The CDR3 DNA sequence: TGTGCCTGGACGCAGGGAAGCAATCAGCCCCAGCATTTT.

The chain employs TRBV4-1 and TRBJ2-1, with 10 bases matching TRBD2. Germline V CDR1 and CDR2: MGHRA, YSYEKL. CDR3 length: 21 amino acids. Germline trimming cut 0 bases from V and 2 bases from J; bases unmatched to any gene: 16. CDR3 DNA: TGCGCCAGCAGCCAAGAGCGGGAACTAGCGGGGATCAAAGGAGCCTACAATGAGCAGTTCTTC. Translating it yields CASSQERELAGIKGAYNEQFF.

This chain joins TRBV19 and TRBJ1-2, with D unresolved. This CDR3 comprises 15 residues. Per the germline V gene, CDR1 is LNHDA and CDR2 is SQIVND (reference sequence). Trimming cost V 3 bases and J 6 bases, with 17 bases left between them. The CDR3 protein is CASSITAAATNGYTF. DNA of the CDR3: TGTGCCAGTAGTATTACCGCGGCTGCCACTAATGGCTACACCTTC.

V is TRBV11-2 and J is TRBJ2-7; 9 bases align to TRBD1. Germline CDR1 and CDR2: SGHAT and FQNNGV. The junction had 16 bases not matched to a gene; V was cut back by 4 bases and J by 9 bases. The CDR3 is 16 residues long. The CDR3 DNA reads TGTGCCAGCAGCTACCGGACAGGGGTGATCCCCGCTGGGCAGTACTTC. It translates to CASSYRTGVIPAGQYF.

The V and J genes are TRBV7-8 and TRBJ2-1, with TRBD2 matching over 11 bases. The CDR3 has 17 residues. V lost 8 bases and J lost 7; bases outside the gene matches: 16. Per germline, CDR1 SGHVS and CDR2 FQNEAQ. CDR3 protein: CASFRGASGGSENEQFF. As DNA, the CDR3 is TGTGCCAGCTTCCGTGGGGCTAGCGGGGGGTCCGAGAATGAGCAGTTCTTC.

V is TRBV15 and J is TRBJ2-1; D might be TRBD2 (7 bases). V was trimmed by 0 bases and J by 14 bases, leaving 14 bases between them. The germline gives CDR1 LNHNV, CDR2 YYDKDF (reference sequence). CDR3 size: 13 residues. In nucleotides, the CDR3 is TGTGCCACCAGCAGAGACGAAGGGGAGGGGGAGTTCTTC. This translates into CATSRDEGEGEFF.

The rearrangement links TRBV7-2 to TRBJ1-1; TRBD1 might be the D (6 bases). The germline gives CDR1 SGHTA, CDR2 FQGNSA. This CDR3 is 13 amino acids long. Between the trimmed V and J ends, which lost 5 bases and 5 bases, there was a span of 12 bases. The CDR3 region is CASSAWGQTEAFF. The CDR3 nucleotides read TGTGCCAGCAGCGCGTGGGGGCAGACTGAAGCTTTCTTT.

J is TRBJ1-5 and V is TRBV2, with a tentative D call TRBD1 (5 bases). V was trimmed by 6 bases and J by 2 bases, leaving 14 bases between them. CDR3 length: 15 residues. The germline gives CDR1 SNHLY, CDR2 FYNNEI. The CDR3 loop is CASRGVGMGNQPQHF. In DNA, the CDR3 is TGTGCCAGCAGAGGGGTGGGGATGGGCAATCAGCCCCAGCATTTT. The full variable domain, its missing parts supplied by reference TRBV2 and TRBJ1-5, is EPEVTQTPSHQVTQMGQEVILRCVPISNHLYFYWYRQILGQKVEFLVSFYNNEISEKSEIFDDQFSVERPDGSNFTLKIRSTKLEDSAMYFCASRGVGMGNQPQHFGDGTRLSIL.

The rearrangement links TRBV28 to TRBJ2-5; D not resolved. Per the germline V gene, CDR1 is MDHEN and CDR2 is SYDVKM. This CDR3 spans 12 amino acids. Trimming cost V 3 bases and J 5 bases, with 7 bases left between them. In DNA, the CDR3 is TGTGCCAGCAGTTTCCGGCGGGAGACCCAGTACTTC. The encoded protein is CASSFRRETQYF.

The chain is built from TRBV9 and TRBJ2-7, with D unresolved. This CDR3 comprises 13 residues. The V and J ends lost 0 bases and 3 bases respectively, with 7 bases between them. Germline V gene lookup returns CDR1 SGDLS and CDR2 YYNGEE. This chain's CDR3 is CASSVDSHYEQYF. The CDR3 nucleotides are TGTGCCAGCAGCGTAGATTCCCACTACGAGCAGTACTTC.

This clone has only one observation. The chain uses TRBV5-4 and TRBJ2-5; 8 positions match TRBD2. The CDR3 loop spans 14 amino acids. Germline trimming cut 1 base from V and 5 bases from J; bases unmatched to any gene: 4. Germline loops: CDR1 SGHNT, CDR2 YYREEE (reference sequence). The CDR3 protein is CASSLRGGVETQYF. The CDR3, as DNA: TGTGCCAGCAGCTTGCGGGGGGGCGTGGAGACCCAGTACTTC.